These T cell receptor beta chains were read from a single sample in a study of T cell responses to AZD1222 COVID-19 vaccine. Using immunoSEQ multiplex PCR, the repertoire was profiled, and TCRdb retains in-frame clones only, with some absent. Of about 130,000 clones in the sample, roughly nine tenths are singletons; the top ten hold around 9.5%. Here the sequenced sample was peripheral blood, taken 28 days after the second AZD1222 dose. These receptors all stem from an adult who received the AZD1222 COVID-19 vaccine. CDR3s include the opening cysteine and the closing phenylalanine or tryptophan.

v_call cdr3_aa
TRBV6-5 CASSYDGRMEQYF
TRBV27 CASSFIQGPGELFF
TRBV3-1/TRBV3-2 CASSPRQGWDNEQFF
TRBV13 CASTRKASGANEQFF
TRBV5-5 CASSLEETQYF
TRBV6-5 CASSWTGTNQPQHF
TRBV27 CASSLGQGYQPQHF
TRBV7-8 CASSQGEGEGNTIYF
TRBV4-2 CASSQWRDPSYEQYF
TRBV7-8 CASSLVGRYNSPLHF
TRBV9 CASSPKSDRAAEAFF
TRBV4-1 CASSPGPGQRNTEAFF
TRBV9 CASSEGQKNTEAFF
TRBV30 CAWSPTGTGAAYTF
TRBV4-3 CASSQTGANSPLHF
TRBV10-2 CASGSSSGNTIYF
TRBV5-1 CASSLRGGLTDTQYF
TRBV5-4 CASSRDSPEAFF
TRBV15 CATSRDFDEKLFF
TRBV7-6 CASSPGPNYEQYF
TRBV24-1 CATSAPGQGFVYEQFF
TRBV4-2 CASSPGGTDNSPLHF
TRBV29-1 CSVEDTGQGTLTEAFF
TRBV3-1/TRBV3-2 CASSQGTSGGLWDTQYF
TRBV6-5 CASSYWEGTQYF
TRBV6-1 CASSEPGLPYEQYF
TRBV27 CASSPAGLAPSGTGELFF
TRBV7-8 CASSLDGTKRDGYTF